Listed here are 30 T cell receptor beta chains from one sample, sequenced in a study of early T cells in non-severe SARS-CoV-2 infection. TCRdb independently ran MiXCR on the 5' RACE reads; one entry per CDR3 protein. Of 50,000 to 70,000 distinct CDR3 sequences listed, about 9.1% are singletons. Sequenced sample: whole blood. The receptors derive from an adult who was a healthcare worker with PCR-confirmed SARS-CoV-2 infection or an uninfected control (not recorded which).

The chain is built from TRBV6-5 and TRBJ2-3; 7 positions agree with TRBD1. Germline loops: CDR1 MNHEY, CDR2 SVGAGI. CDR3 length: 21 amino acids. V trimming: 5 bases; J trimming: 0 bases; junction bases outside the gene matches: 23. The CDR3 coding sequence is TGTGCCAGCAGTCTACGCCGGGACAGCGACGTGGGCCATCTAAGCACAGATACGCAGTATTTT. This codes for CASSLRRDSDVGHLSTDTQYF.

V and J are TRBV7-3 and TRBJ2-1, with TRBD1 identical over 7 bases. The CDR3 length is 15 residues. V lost 3 bases and J lost 2; bases outside the gene matches: 4. Germline V gene lookup returns CDR1 SGHTA and CDR2 FQGTGA. CDR3 DNA: TGTGCCAGCAGCTTCGACAGGGCCCCCTACAATGAGCAGTTCTTC. Its translation: CASSFDRAPYNEQFF.

This clonotype was recorded a few times. This rearrangement joins TRBV25-1 to TRBJ2-2; D unclear. This CDR3 has 15 residues. Per the germline V gene, CDR1 is MGHDK and CDR2 is SYGVNS. The V end lost 1 base, the J end lost 3 bases, and 9 bases lay between the germline ends. The CDR3 DNA reads as TGTGCCAGCAGTGAATTTTACAGTCACACCGGGGAGCTGTTTTTT. Translating it yields CASSEFYSHTGELFF.

This clonotype showed up many times. The chain is built from TRBV4-3 and TRBJ1-2; maybe TRBD1 (5 bases). The CDR3 consists of 15 residues. In germline, CDR1 is LGHNA, CDR2 YSLEER. Trimming cost V 4 bases and J 4 bases, with 16 bases left between them. Here the CDR3 DNA reads TGCGCCAGCAGCCCCCGGCAGGGTCCGACCTATGGCTACACCTTC. This gives the protein CASSPRQGPTYGYTF.

The table lists this clonotype with a few counts. The chain uses TRBV9 and TRBJ1-6; D call uncertain. Trimming stripped 0 bases from V and 5 bases from J, with 12 bases between. This CDR3 is built from 16 residues. Germline CDR1 SGDLS, CDR2 YYNGEE. The CDR3 reads CASSVAPGANNSPLHF. In DNA, the CDR3 is TGTGCCAGCAGCGTAGCTCCGGGTGCGAATAATTCACCCCTCCACTTT.

This clonotype was counted at least ten times. The genes are TRBV7-2 and TRBJ2-4, with D perhaps matching TRBD1 or TRBD2 (6 bases each). The V end lost 5 bases, the J end lost 1 base, and 15 bases lay between the germline ends. Germline CDR1 reads SGHTA; CDR2 reads FQGNSA. There are 16 residues in the CDR3. CDR3 region: CASSTPGGFAKNIQYF. The CDR3 region has the DNA TGTGCCAGCAGCACCCCCGGGGGCTTTGCCAAAAACATTCAGTACTTC. Full variable domain (outside the CDR3, taken from reference TRBV7-2 and TRBJ2-4): GAGVSQSPSNKVTEKGKDVELRCDPISGHTALYWYRQSLGQGLEFLIYFQGNSAPDKSGLPSDRFSAERTGGSVSTLTIQRTQQEDSAVYLCASSTPGGFAKNIQYFGAGTRLSVL.

The rearrangement links TRBV27 to TRBJ1-1; D may be TRBD1 (6 bases). Germline loops: CDR1 MNHEY, CDR2 SMNVEV (reference sequence). V was shortened by 4 bases and J by 4 bases, with 13 bases between the two germline ends. The length of the CDR3 is 14 residues. CDR3 DNA sequence: TGTGCCAGCAGTTCGTGGGGGCGGTTCACTGAAGCTTTCTTT. Its protein is CASSSWGRFTEAFF.

With regard to this clonotype: A clone one base away is much larger, so this may be a read error. CDR3 bases: TGCGCCGGCAGCCAGGCCTACAGACAGGGTGACGGGGAGCTGTTTTTT. This gives the protein CAGSQAYRQGDGELFF. The chain carries TRBV4-3 and TRBJ2-2, with 7 nucleotides matching TRBD1. The V gene's germline CDR1 is LGHNA and CDR2 YSLEER. This CDR3 has 16 amino acids.

This clonotype was seen ten or more times. The chain links TRBV20-1 to TRBJ2-7, with D possibly matching TRBD2 (5 bases). This CDR3 has 14 amino acids. Looked up from germline, CDR1 is DFQATT and CDR2 is SNEGSKA (reference sequence). V lost 0 bases and J 1 base, leaving 10 bases between the germline ends. The DNA of the CDR3 is TGCAGTGCTAGAGATGTTGGCGGGTCCTACGAGCAGTACTTC. Encoded protein: CSARDVGGSYEQYF.

The chain combines TRBV11-2 with TRBJ2-3, with 10 bases that match TRBD2. The CDR3 sequence is 17 residues long. Germline CDR1 is SGHAT and CDR2 is FQNNGV. V was pared by 3 bases and J by 4 bases, with 10 bases of the junction left unmatched. The CDR3 reads CASSLESSGSAADTQYF. The CDR3, as DNA: TGTGCCAGCAGCTTGGAGTCTAGCGGGAGTGCTGCAGATACGCAGTATTTT.

The chain carries TRBV3-1 and TRBJ1-1; TRBD1 might be the D (6 bases). Deletions cut 2 bases from V and 11 bases from J, with 15 bases between. CDR3 length: 13 residues. Germline assignment: CDR1 LGHDT and CDR2 YNNKEL (reference sequence). CDR3 residues: CASSQMGATWAFF. DNA for the CDR3: TGTGCCAGCAGCCAAATGGGGGCGACGTGGGCTTTCTTT.

This chain links TRBV27 with TRBJ1-1, with a possible D match to TRBD1 (5 bases). The ends were cut back, 6 bases at V and 1 base at J, with 12 bases in the middle. Germline loops: CDR1 MNHEY, CDR2 SMNVEV (reference sequence). The CDR3 is made up of 14 amino acids. CDR3 in DNA: TGTGCCAGCAGCTGGGGACCGGGGAACACTGAAGCTTTCTTT. It is translated as CASSWGPGNTEAFF.

This clonotype was counted at least ten times. The chain combines TRBV6-6 with TRBJ2-7; tentative D call: TRBD1 (6 bases). V was pared by 7 bases and J by 1 base, with 14 bases between. The germline V gene encodes CDR1 MNHNY and CDR2 SVGAGI (reference sequence). This CDR3 is built from 14 residues. The DNA for the CDR3 is TGTGCCAGCAAGGGGGAGCAAGGGTCCTACGAGCAGTACTTC. Translation: CASKGEQGSYEQYF.

In its sample, this clonotype was seen a few times. V and J are TRBV20-1 and TRBJ1-4; D is undetermined. Germline V gene lookup returns CDR1 DFQATT and CDR2 SNEGSKA (reference sequence). The CDR3 length is 14 residues. The germline V and J ends were trimmed by 3 bases and 7 bases, with 15 bases remaining between them. The DNA of the CDR3 is TGCAGTGCTAGTTTTTCGGATTTCGGTGAAAAACTGTTTTTT. Translation: CSASFSDFGEKLFF.

As for this clonotype: One base away lies a much larger clone, so this may be a sequencing read error. The genes are TRBV12-3 or TRBV12-4 and TRBJ2-3, with 12 nucleotides matching TRBD1. Trimming took 8 bases from V and 7 from J; bases not matched to a gene: 4. The CDR3 runs to 13 residues. The chain's CDR3 is CASRDRGLNTQYF. CDR3 sequence (DNA): TGTGCCAGCCGGGACAGGGGGCTGAATACGCAGTATTTT.

In this sample, this clonotype turned up many times. CDR3 in DNA: TGTGCCAGCAGCTTGGAACAGGGGCTAGACTATGGCTACACCTTC. Encoded protein: CASSLEQGLDYGYTF. The chain combines TRBV5-4 with TRBJ1-2; 7 positions agree with TRBD1. This CDR3 is built from 15 residues. Germline V CDR1 and CDR2: SGHNT, YYREEE (reference sequence). V lost 0 bases, J lost 3 bases, and 5 bases stayed unmatched. The variable domain in full, completed from reference TRBV5-4 and TRBJ1-2, reads ETGVTQSPTHLIKTRGQQVTLRCSSQSGHNTVSWYQQALGQGPQFIFQYYREEENGRGNFPPRFSGLQFPNYSSELNVNALELDDSALYLCASSLEQGLDYGYTFGSGTRLTVV.

In this sample, this clonotype turned up many times. The V gene is TRBV19, the J gene TRBJ2-1, with 12 bases identical to TRBD2. Germline CDR1 LNHDA, CDR2 SQIVND (reference sequence). The CDR3 has 19 amino acids. Trimming removed 7 bases from V and 4 bases from J; junction bases left unmatched: 17. The CDR3 nucleotides read TGTGCCAGTACTCCGGGACTAGCGGGTCCCCGACCCTCTTACAATGAGCAGTTCTTC. It yields the protein CASTPGLAGPRPSYNEQFF. The whole variable domain, filled in from reference TRBV19 and TRBJ2-1, reads DGGITQSPKYLFRKEGQNVTLSCEQNLNHDAMYWYRQDPGQGLRLIYYSQIVNDFQKGDIAEGYSVSREKKESFPLTVTSAQKNPTAFYLCASTPGLAGPRPSYNEQFFGPGTRLTVL.

This clonotype was counted ten times or more. The chain joins TRBV7-9 to TRBJ2-7; a weak D match, TRBD1 (5 bases). The CDR3 spans 12 residues. V lost 3 bases to trimming and J lost 4 bases, with 7 bases between them. CDR1 and CDR2 (germline): SEHNR, FQNEAQ (reference sequence). CDR3 loop: CASSFSGYEQYF. The CDR3 DNA sequence: TGTGCCAGCAGCTTTTCAGGGTACGAGCAGTACTTC.

The V gene is TRBV10-2, the J gene TRBJ2-5; 8 bases align to TRBD2. V gave up 5 bases and J gave up 5 bases; unmatched junction bases: 7. CDR3 length: 14 amino acids. Germline-derived CDR1 and CDR2 are WSHSY and SAAADI. CDR3 residues: CASSSWREVETQYF. DNA for the CDR3: TGCGCCAGCAGTTCTTGGCGGGAGGTGGAGACCCAGTACTTC.

This clonotype appeared many times. V gene TRBV5-1 combines with J gene TRBJ2-1, with TRBD1 identical over 8 bases. The CDR3 length is 12 residues. Trimming at V came to 0 bases and at J to 16 bases, leaving 6 bases not matched to a gene. CDR1 and CDR2 from the germline V gene are SGHRS and YFSETQ. CDR3 in amino acids: CASSLEGQVKFF. The CDR3 nucleotides read TGCGCCAGCAGCTTGGAGGGACAGGTGAAATTCTTC.

This sequence joins TRBV5-6 and TRBJ1-1, with a weak D call TRBD1 (6 bases). V lost 6 bases and J 1 base, leaving 10 bases between the germline ends. This CDR3 has 13 amino acids. CDR1 is SGHDT and CDR2 is YYEEEE in the germline V gene. The CDR3 reads CASIPTGNTEAFF. The CDR3 DNA reads as TGTGCCAGCATCCCGACAGGGAACACTGAAGCTTTCTTT.

J is TRBJ2-3 and V is TRBV29-1; 8 bases map to TRBD1. Germline V gene lookup returns CDR1 SQVTM and CDR2 ANQGSEA. The CDR3 covers 15 residues. V was pared by 2 bases and J by 4 bases, with 8 bases of the junction left unmatched. CDR3 residues: CSVEPGGIGPDTQYF. In DNA, the CDR3 is TGCAGCGTTGAACCAGGGGGCATTGGCCCAGATACGCAGTATTTT.

In its sample, this clonotype was seen many times. The chain recombines TRBV6-1 with TRBJ2-6; no definite D call. Germline V lookup: CDR1 MNHNS, CDR2 SASEGT. This CDR3 is built from 14 residues. Between the trimmed V and J ends, which lost 3 bases and 0 bases, there was a span of 3 bases. As DNA, the CDR3 is TGTGCCAGCAGTGAGTACTCTGGGGCCAACGTCCTGACTTTC. Amino acid sequence: CASSEYSGANVLTF.

This clonotype was found many times. CDR3 coding DNA: TGTGCCAGCAGCAAATCCGGGACTAGCGGGAGACGACGGCAAGAGACCCAGTACTTC. It translates to CASSKSGTSGRRRQETQYF. The V and J genes are TRBV6-2 or TRBV6-3 and TRBJ2-5, with 14 bases fitting TRBD2. Germline CDR1 and CDR2: MNHEY and SVGEGT. The CDR3 totals 19 residues. Trimming cost V 6 bases and J 2 bases; bases outside gene matches: 14.

Many counts were recorded for this clonotype. The genes are TRBV7-9 and TRBJ2-3; 11 bases map to TRBD2. CDR1 and CDR2 (germline): SEHNR, FQNEAQ (reference sequence). V lost 5 bases to trimming and J lost 3 bases; unmatched junction nucleotides: 4. The CDR3 covers 15 residues. CDR3 residues: CASSPGLAETDTQYF. CDR3 in DNA: TGTGCCAGCAGCCCGGGACTAGCGGAAACAGATACGCAGTATTTT.

In its sample, this clonotype was seen a few times. This chain links TRBV20-1 with TRBJ2-5, with no clear D. Germline V lookup: CDR1 DFQATT, CDR2 SNEGSKA (reference sequence). Trimming took off 3 bases at V and 2 bases at J, with 7 bases between the two ends. The CDR3 contains 12 residues. CDR3 bases: TGCAGTGCTAGGGATCAGCAAGAGACCCAGTACTTC. As protein: CSARDQQETQYF.

To note about this clonotype: A much bigger clone sits one base away, suggesting this may be a read error. Since the CDR3 does not end with the conserved phenylalanine or tryptophan, this likely comes from a read error. V usage is TRBV7-9 and J usage is TRBJ2-5; 8 nucleotides line up with TRBD1. Germline lookup yields CDR1 SEHNR and CDR2 FQNEAQ (reference sequence). The CDR3 spans 16 residues. The ends lost 6 bases at V and 1 base at J; junction bases unmatched: 10. CDR3 region: CASSFRTGRLQETQYL. The CDR3 DNA follows: TGTGCCAGCAGTTTTCGGACAGGGCGACTCCAAGAGACCCAGTACCTC.

This clonotype was picked up many times. The rearrangement links TRBV14 to TRBJ2-4, with 8 bases that match TRBD1. This CDR3 has 14 amino acids. V shed 4 bases, J shed 9 bases, and the junction held 8 bases outside the gene matches. The germline gives CDR1 SGHDN, CDR2 FVKESK. CDR3 DNA: TGTGCCAGCAGCCCCGCCGGACAGGGACTCATTCAGTACTTC. It is translated as CASSPAGQGLIQYF.

This clonotype was recorded a few times. The J gene is TRBJ1-6, the V gene TRBV5-1, with a tentative D call TRBD1 (6 bases). There are 15 residues in the CDR3. Germline CDR1 and CDR2: SGHRS and YFSETQ. V shed 0 bases and J shed 7 bases, with 11 bases lying between them. The CDR3 region is CASSLEGGMNSPLHF. CDR3 DNA sequence: TGCGCCAGCAGCTTGGAGGGGGGCATGAATTCACCCCTCCACTTT. Full variable domain (rest looked up from reference TRBV5-1 and TRBJ1-6): KAGVTQTPRYLIKTRGQQVTLSCSPISGHRSVSWYQQTPGQGLQFLFEYFSETQRNKGNFPGRFSGRQFSNSRSEMNVSTLELGDSALYLCASSLEGGMNSPLHFGNGTRLTVT.

Many counts were recorded for this clonotype. This chain uses TRBV7-9 with TRBJ2-1; weak D call: TRBD1 (6 bases). CDR1 SEHNR and CDR2 FQNEAQ come from the germline V gene (reference sequence). Trimming stripped 1 base from V and 4 bases from J, with 11 bases between. The CDR3 length is 15 residues. CDR3 in amino acids: CASSLERQVYNEQFF. DNA of the CDR3: TGTGCCAGCAGCTTAGAACGACAGGTATACAATGAGCAGTTCTTC.